The rows below give T cell receptor beta chains drawn from one sample of a study of breast tumors, draining lymph nodes, adjacent tissues. TCRdb re-called the multiplex PCR reads with MiXCR, one entry per CDR3 protein. The repertoire holds about 15,000 distinct CDR3 sequences, approximately 55% seen once, with about 15% in the top ten. Sequencing was performed on tumor-adjacent breast tissue. The receptors were gathered from a female donor with breast cancer. Some clones in this sample may be carry-over from other donors' samples. CDR3s include the opening cysteine and the closing phenylalanine or tryptophan. D genes are given only for firm matches. Clone size is not always given. Where it is, it says once, few, many or a class for expanded clones.

j_gene | abundance | d_gene | v_gene | CDR3aa | CDR3nt
TRBJ1-1 | many | TRBD1 | TRBV30 | CAWSPGTDAFF | TGTGCCTGGAGTCCGGGGACAGACGCTTTCTTT
TRBJ2-4 | many | . | TRBV11-3 | CASSLGGGENIQYF | TGTGCCAGCAGCTTAGGAGGGGGTGAAAACATTCAGTACTTC
TRBJ2-2 | few | . | TRBV24-1 | CATSDSKNTGELFF | TGTGCCACCAGTGATTCCAAGAACACCGGGGAGCTGTTTTTT
TRBJ2-1 | medium-sized | . | TRBV7-8 | CASSLDQTGEQFF | TGTGCCAGCAGCTTAGACCAAACGGGAGAGCAGTTCTTC
TRBJ1-1 | many | . | TRBV9 | CASSGTLNTEAFF | TGTGCCAGCAGTGGGACCCTGAACACTGAAGCTTTCTTT
TRBJ2-1 | once | TRBD2 | TRBV15 | CATSRTGTSGSGTSREQFF | TGTGCCACCAGCAGAACGGGGACTAGCGGGAGTGGAACGTCACGTGAGCAGTTCTTC
TRBJ1-6 | . | TRBD1 | TRBV9 | CASSSGTGGASPLHF | TGTGCCAGCAGCTCCGGGACAGGGGGCGCATCACCCCTCCACTTT
TRBJ2-5 | once | . | TRBV20-1 | CSAHDRYQETQYF | TGCAGTGCTCATGACAGATACCAAGAGACCCAGTACTTC
TRBJ2-3 | many | . | TRBV5-8 | CASSLVTNPDTDTQYF | TGTGCCAGCAGCTTGGTCACTAACCCGGACACAGATACGCAGTATTTT
TRBJ2-7 | . | . | TRBV24-1 | CATSGASYEQYF | TGTGCCACCAGTGGAGCTAGCTATGAGCAGTACTTC
TRBJ2-7 | . | TRBD1 | TRBV16 | CASMAGRGTLYEQYF | TGTGCCAGCATGGCGGGCAGGGGGACCTTGTACGAGCAGTACTTC